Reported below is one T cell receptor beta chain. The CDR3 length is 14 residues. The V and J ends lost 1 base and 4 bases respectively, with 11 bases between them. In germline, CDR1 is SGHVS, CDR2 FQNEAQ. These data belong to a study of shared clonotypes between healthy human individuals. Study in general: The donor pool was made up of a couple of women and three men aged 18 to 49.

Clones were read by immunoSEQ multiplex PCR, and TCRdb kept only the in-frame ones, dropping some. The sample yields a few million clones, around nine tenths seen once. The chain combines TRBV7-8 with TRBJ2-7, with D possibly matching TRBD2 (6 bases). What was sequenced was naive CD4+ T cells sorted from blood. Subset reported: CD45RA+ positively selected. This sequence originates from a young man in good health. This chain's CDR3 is CASSLGRVGYEQYF. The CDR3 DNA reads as TGTGCCAGCAGCTTAGGGAGGGTGGGGTACGAGCAGTACTTC.